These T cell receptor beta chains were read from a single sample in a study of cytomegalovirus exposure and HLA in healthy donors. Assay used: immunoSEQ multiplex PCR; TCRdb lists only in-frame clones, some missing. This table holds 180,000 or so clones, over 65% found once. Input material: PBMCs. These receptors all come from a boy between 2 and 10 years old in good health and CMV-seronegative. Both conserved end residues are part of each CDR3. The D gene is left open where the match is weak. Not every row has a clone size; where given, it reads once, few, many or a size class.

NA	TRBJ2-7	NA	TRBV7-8	TGTGCCAGCAGCCCGGCTAGCAGGAGCTCCTACGAGCAGTACTTC	CASSPASRSSYEQYF
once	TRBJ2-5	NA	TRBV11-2	TGTGCCAGCAGCTTTGGCCGCCAAGAGACCCAGTACTTC	CASSFGRQETQYF
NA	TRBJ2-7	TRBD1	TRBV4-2	TGTGCCAGCAGCCCCGGGACAGGGCCCCAATCACGGTACTTC	CASSPGTGPQSRYF
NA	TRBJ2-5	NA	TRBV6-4	TGTGCCAGCAGTGCACAGGTACAAGAGACCCAGTACTTC	CASSAQVQETQYF
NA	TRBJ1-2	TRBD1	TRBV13	TGTGCCAGCAGCTTCCGACAGGGTCCGGGCTACACCTTC	CASSFRQGPGYTF
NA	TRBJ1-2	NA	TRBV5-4	TGTGCCAGCAGCTTGGGGGCCGGGGGAGGCTACACCTTC	CASSLGAGGGYTF
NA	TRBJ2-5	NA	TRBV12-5	TGTGCTAGTGCCTGGTCCTTGCAGGAGACCCAGTACTTC	CASAWSLQETQYF
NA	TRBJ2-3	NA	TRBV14	TGTGCCAGCAGTCAAGTGACAGGGAGGTTAGATACGCAGTATTTT	CASSQVTGRLDTQYF
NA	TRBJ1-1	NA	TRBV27	TGTGCCACGAGAAGGGGTAGGAACACTGAAGCTTTCTTT	CATRRGRNTEAFF
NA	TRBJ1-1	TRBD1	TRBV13	TGTGCCAGCAGCTTCGGGACAGGGGTGAACACTGAAGCTTTCTTT	CASSFGTGVNTEAFF
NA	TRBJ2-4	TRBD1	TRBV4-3	TGCGCCAGCAGCCCTACCGGGACAGGGAATGCCATTCAGTACTTC	CASSPTGTGNAIQYF
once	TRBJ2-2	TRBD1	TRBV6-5	TGTGCCAGCAGCAGAACAGGGGGTTCGGGGGAGCTGTTTTTT	CASSRTGGSGELFF
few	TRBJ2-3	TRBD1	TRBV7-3	TGTGCCAGCAGCCCGACAGGGGATACGCAGTATTTT	CASSPTGDTQYF
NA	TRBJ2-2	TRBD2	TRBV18	TGTGCCAGCTCACCACCGCGCGCGGGGGGGAACACCGGGGAGCTGTTTTTT	CASSPPRAGGNTGELFF
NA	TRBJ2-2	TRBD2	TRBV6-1	TGTGCCAGCAGTGAATTGGGGGGGACCGGGGAGCTGTTTTTT	CASSELGGTGELFF